Each of the 15 T cell receptor beta chains below was sequenced from the same sample in a study of spatial heterogeneity in lung cancer. TCRdb re-derived calls from the 5' RACE reads in MiXCR, one entry per CDR3 protein. The table includes approximately 92,000 distinct CDR3 sequences, about 12% detected once. Time point specified: sample taken at primary tumor resection. The specimen was PBMCs, collected at surgery. These receptors were collected from a male donor with early-stage non-small cell lung cancer.

The rearrangement links TRBV30 to TRBJ1-1; D ambiguous. V dropped 0 bases and J dropped 2 bases, with 7 bases sitting between them. CDR1 and CDR2 (germline): GTSNPN, SVGIG (reference sequence). This CDR3 has 13 amino acids. CDR3 loop: CAWSVQINTEAFF. As DNA, the CDR3 is TGTGCCTGGAGTGTACAGATCAACACTGAAGCTTTCTTT.

This chain joins TRBV9 and TRBJ2-7, with 11 bases fitting TRBD2. The germline CDR1 and CDR2 sequences are SGDLS and YYNGEE. This CDR3 region has 15 residues. The trim removed 4 bases at V and 4 bases at J, leaving 7 bases unmatched. This chain's CDR3 is CASSPGSGRAYEQYF. For the CDR3, the DNA is TGTGCCAGCAGCCCCGGTAGCGGGAGGGCTTACGAGCAGTACTTC.

A few counts support this clonotype. V is TRBV27 and J is TRBJ2-1, with D unclear. Germline CDR1 reads MNHEY; CDR2 reads SMNVEV (reference sequence). This CDR3 region has 13 residues. Trimming shortened V by 4 bases and J by 1 base, and 5 bases separated the two germline ends. The CDR3 reads CASSSTSYNEQFF. Written as DNA, the CDR3 is TGTGCCAGCAGTTCCACTTCCTACAATGAGCAGTTCTTC.

This clonotype was counted ten times or more. The chain employs TRBV5-1 and TRBJ2-7, with 10 bases matching TRBD2. CDR1 is SGHRS and CDR2 is YFSETQ in the germline V gene. This CDR3 contains 18 residues. J was trimmed by 1 base and V by 0 bases; bases with no gene match: 10. CDR3 bases: TGCGCCAGCAGCTTGGCTCAGCGGGGGGGCCGGTCTTCCTACGAGCAGTACTTC. This encodes CASSLAQRGGRSSYEQYF.

The V and J genes are TRBV6-1 and TRBJ2-3; D uncertain. This CDR3 has 13 amino acids. Between the trimmed V and J ends, which lost 2 bases and 6 bases, there was a span of 9 bases. Germline assignment: CDR1 MNHNS and CDR2 SASEGT. The CDR3 here is CASSERAPDTQYF. CDR3 bases: TGTGCCAGCAGTGAAAGGGCCCCGGATACGCAGTATTTT.

This clonotype was detected many times. V gene TRBV6-5 combines with J gene TRBJ2-3, with 7 positions matching TRBD2. The germline V gene encodes CDR1 MNHEY and CDR2 SVGAGI. CDR3 length equals 15 residues. V was pared by 0 bases and J by 5 bases, with 5 bases of the junction left unmatched. CDR3 DNA: TGTGCCAGCAGTTACTCGGGGGTAGCGGGAGATACGCAGTATTTT. This translates into CASSYSGVAGDTQYF.

This chain links TRBV9 with TRBJ1-6; 7 bases map to TRBD1. Germline V gene lookup returns CDR1 SGDLS and CDR2 YYNGEE. Trimming at V came to 3 bases and at J to 7 bases, leaving 7 bases not matched to a gene. The CDR3 runs to 15 residues. The CDR3: CASSARDSQNSPLHF. In DNA form, the CDR3 reads TGTGCCAGCAGCGCGAGGGACAGCCAAAATTCACCCCTCCACTTT. The whole variable domain, filled in from reference TRBV9 and TRBJ1-6, reads DSGVTQTPKHLITATGQRVTLRCSPRSGDLSVYWYQQSLDQGLQFLIQYYNGEERAKGNILERFSAQQFPDLHSELNLSSLELGDSALYFCASSARDSQNSPLHFGNGTRLTVT.

This clonotype turned up a few times. The chain uses TRBV7-3 and TRBJ1-1; D gene uncertain. Trimming pared 4 bases from V and 4 bases from J, leaving 13 bases between. There are 14 residues in the CDR3. Germline values: CDR1 SGHTA, CDR2 FQGTGA. The CDR3 reads CASSSRSSSTEAFF. Here the CDR3 DNA reads TGTGCCAGCAGCTCCCGTTCAAGTAGCACTGAAGCTTTCTTT. Variable domain in full (rest from reference TRBV7-3 and TRBJ1-1): GAGVSQTPSNKVTEKGKYVELRCDPISGHTALYWYRQSLGQGPEFLIYFQGTGAADDSGLPNDRFFAVRPEGSVSTLKIQRTERGDSAVYLCASSSRSSSTEAFFGQGTRLTVV.

This clonotype was picked up many times. The chain recombines TRBV28 with TRBJ2-1, with TRBD2 matching over 7 bases. CDR3 size: 15 residues. With 3 bases clipped from V and 6 bases from J, the junction kept 8 bases outside the gene matches. Germline-derived CDR1 and CDR2 are MDHEN and SYDVKM. The CDR3 loop reads CASSFTSGVPNEQFF. The CDR3 DNA reads TGTGCCAGCAGTTTCACGAGCGGGGTCCCCAATGAGCAGTTCTTC.

This rearrangement joins TRBV28 to TRBJ2-7; a weak D match, TRBD2 (5 bases). The ends were cut back, 8 bases at V and 3 bases at J, with 14 bases in the middle. Per the germline V gene, CDR1 is MDHEN and CDR2 is SYDVKM. This CDR3 is built from 13 residues. The CDR3 DNA follows: TGTGCCAGCGGCTTGTTTGGGAGCTACGAGCAGTACTTC. It encodes CASGLFGSYEQYF.

As to this clonotype: The junction shows a germline mismatch at one end, possibly a read error. The rearrangement links TRBV6-6 to TRBJ1-3; D not certain. This CDR3 is built from 11 residues. Germline CDR1 is MNHNY and CDR2 is SVGAGI (reference sequence). The CDR3 sequence: CASSYSTGLSF. In DNA form, the CDR3 reads TGTGCCAGCAGTTACTCGACTGGGCTAAGTTTT.

The chain recombines TRBV20-1 with TRBJ2-7; 8 bases are shared with TRBD1. The junction had 4 bases not matched to a gene; V was cut back by 3 bases and J by 0 bases. Germline V CDR1 and CDR2: DFQATT, SNEGSKA (reference sequence). This CDR3 is 14 amino acids long. DNA for the CDR3: TGCAGTGCTAGTCAGGGACAGGTCTCCTACGAGCAGTACTTC. Translating it yields CSASQGQVSYEQYF.

This clonotype showed up just a few times. The chain joins TRBV2 to TRBJ2-3, with TRBD2 identical over 13 bases. The germline CDR1 and CDR2 sequences are SNHLY and FYNNEI. CDR3 length: 15 amino acids. V dropped 8 bases and J dropped 4; count of bases not matched to a gene: 6. CDR3 in amino acids: CASHRTSGSSDTQYF. The CDR3 DNA is TGTGCCAGCCACAGGACTAGCGGGAGCTCAGATACGCAGTATTTT.

This clonotype was detected many times. This chain uses TRBV12-3 or TRBV12-4 with TRBJ1-2; D remains ambiguous. The V end lost 5 bases, the J end lost 4 bases, and 11 bases lay between the germline ends. CDR3 length: 13 amino acids. The CDR3 spells CASSRLPPYGYTF. CDR3 in DNA: TGTGCCAGCAGTCGTCTCCCTCCCTATGGCTACACCTTC.

This clonotype has more than one count but fewer than ten. This sequence joins TRBV3-1 and TRBJ2-1; 10 bases agree with TRBD2. CDR3 size: 16 residues. Germline CDR1 reads LGHDT; CDR2 reads YNNKEL (reference sequence). The junction had 7 bases not matched to a gene; V was cut back by 1 base and J by 7 bases. The CDR3 region is CASSQAVTSGANEQFF. CDR3 coding DNA: TGTGCCAGCAGCCAAGCGGTCACTAGCGGGGCGAATGAGCAGTTCTTC.